Listed below are T cell receptor beta chains from one sample, sequenced in a study of CD8 T cells in Susac syndrome. From the immunoSEQ multiplex PCR reads, TCRdb called clonotypes with MiXCR, one entry per CDR3 protein. This table has tens of thousands of distinct CDR3 sequences, 93% appearing once. Sequenced input: CD4+ T cells from PBMCs. The receptors derive from a human donor with Susac syndrome. Each CDR3 is given with its conserved first and last residue. The order of the fields is V gene, J gene, CDR3 protein.

>TRBV6-1|TRBJ1-3
CASSRATGGRGNTIYF
>TRBV9|TRBJ2-1
CASSVEAYRYNEQFF
>TRBV6-2/TRBV6-3|TRBJ2-7
CASSDLGRDPYEQYF
>TRBV2|TRBJ1-4
CASREGRLNEKLFF
>TRBV7-2|TRBJ2-7
CASSSRRGASYEQYF
>TRBV6-5|TRBJ2-7
CASSTLLRGEQYF
>TRBV29-1|TRBJ2-6
CSVLPTDSGANVLTF
>TRBV6-5|TRBJ1-1
CASTYSVGRDNTEAFF
>TRBV3-1|TRBJ2-7
CASSQPGREQYF
>TRBV5-1|TRBJ1-6
CASSSNLRTGGNNSPLHF
>TRBV20-1|TRBJ2-3
CSASGRVFTGTDTQYF
>TRBV7-3|TRBJ2-2
CASSLSASGSLGELFF
>TRBV20-1|TRBJ2-4
CSAIRAGVTAKNIQYF
>TRBV28|TRBJ2-2
CASRRQGARTGELFF
>TRBV28|TRBJ1-6
CASSSPGRGSRTPLHF
>TRBV2|TRBJ2-1
CASTSRDAFHEQFF
>TRBV12-5|TRBJ2-3
CASGPGTGVDTQYF
>TRBV28|TRBJ2-3
CASRRGTLADTQYF
>TRBV7-2|TRBJ2-6
CASSLQSLSGANVLTF
>TRBV20-1|TRBJ1-2
CSARKTGDGYTF
>TRBV5-4|TRBJ2-1
CASMRGGGAFIEQFF
>TRBV4-3|TRBJ1-6
CASSQAGWGNSPLHF
>TRBV20-1|TRBJ2-7
CSARDRTGEKQYF
>TRBV19|TRBJ2-2
CASSRDHRGALSGELFF
>TRBV7-2|TRBJ2-7
CASSFPGPYEQYF
>TRBV30|TRBJ2-7
CAWSPKTGEQYF
>TRBV7-3|TRBJ2-1
CASSFSSGGSYNEQFF
>TRBV7-2|TRBJ2-3
CASSLALRRGALPRTDTQYF
>TRBV24-1|TRBJ2-1
CATSDLGSGGTSSYNEQFF
>TRBV20-1|TRBJ1-2
CSVVPVVTNYGYTF
>TRBV7-2|TRBJ2-6
CASSLLGVLLATGANVLTF
>TRBV5-6|TRBJ2-3
CASSWGQGVADTQYF
>TRBV20-1|TRBJ1-4
CSARDGAGQQNEKLFF
>TRBV21-1|TRBJ2-7
CASILYEQYF
>TRBV7-9|TRBJ2-3
CASSLTSGAVDTQYF
>TRBV20-1|TRBJ1-2
CSARAGRGYTF
>TRBV18|TRBJ2-5
CASSPTGEVETQYF
>TRBV28|TRBJ2-6
CASSSPQGANVLTF
>TRBV24-1|TRBJ2-1
CASGTSVDNEQFF
>TRBV2|TRBJ1-4
CASRGDRAGEKLFF
>TRBV5-1|TRBJ2-1
CASSSDRGGENEQFF
>TRBV5-1|TRBJ2-4
CASSAGQSISAKNIQYF
>TRBV5-4|TRBJ2-7
CASSLDQGAYEQYF
>TRBV12-5|TRBJ2-3
CASGLSGGGLFGTDTQYF
>TRBV5-5|TRBJ2-7
CASSLAQLYEQYF
>TRBV20-1|TRBJ1-1
CSARVRHRGRNTEAFF